This T cell receptor (beta chain) was captured by sequencing in a study of tissue T cells after allogeneic stem cell transplantation. Time point: mouse harvest day 7 after allogeneic transplant. The graft held 10^6 splenic CD5+ T cells and 10^7 T-cell-depleted bone marrow cells. As to this clone: Its target is not known. Mouse gene names and germline throughout. Other DNA variants within this sample encode the same CDR3.

General observations from the study: Tissue-detected TCR repertoire was only partly captured by blood and spleen T cells. Within patients, tissue anatomy strongly shaped TCR repertoire composition.

Sequencing of TCRbeta CDR3 at survey depth gave sequences and template counts. Sequencing was performed with immunoSEQ multiplex PCR; in TCRdb, only in-frame clones are kept and a portion is missing. The table shows several thousand clones, with 51% occurring only once. Sequences were obtained from gut tissue. The source of this sequence is a female BALB/c mouse given C57BL/6 T cells with graft-versus-host disease after an allogeneic hematopoietic cell transplant.

The DNA read from the CDR3 is TGTGCCAGCAGTCTGCGGACAGGGGCAGAAACGCTGTAT. As protein: CASSLRTGAETLY. The CDR3 in its entirety is CASSLRTGAETLYF. The chain uses TRBV26 and TRBJ2-3; 8 bases are shared with TRBD1. The missing CDR3 end, 1 residue past where the read stops, is filled in from the germline J gene. The CDR3 runs 14 residues. The junction had 1 base not matched to a gene; V was cut back by 2 bases and J by 3 bases. Germline values: CDR1 KGHPV, CDR2 FQNQEV (reference sequence).